This T cell receptor (beta chain) was captured in a study of T cells in Graves' hyperthyroidism and ophthalmopathy. On the study more broadly: Peripheral blood was acquired at first diagnosis, ahead of any therapy whatsoever. Regarding the study as a whole: Blood held most thyroid clonotypes expanded above 0.001 frequency.

This clonotype was counted ten times or more. Its antigen remains unknown. The source material, RNA transcripts, was used to amplify TCR beta CDR3 regions. The primer set for the first-round RT-PCR of the TCR CDR3 was HTBI. TCRdb independently ran MiXCR on the multiplex PCR reads; one entry per CDR3 protein. The sample records hundreds of thousands of distinct CDR3 sequences, 14% being singletons. V was cut by 0 bases and J by 2 bases, with 12 bases left in between. Per germline, CDR1 MNHEY and CDR2 SVGAGI. CDR3 size: 16 residues. Patients between 18 and 65 years old had hyperthyroidism, newly diagnosed and lasting under 2 months.

The sequence derives from a woman aged 18-29 years with Graves' hyperthyroidism. The rearrangement links TRBV6-5 to TRBJ2-3, with a tentative D call TRBD1 (5 bases). The sample taken for sequencing was blood. CDR3 sequence reads: CASSYSRQGFTDTQYF. CDR3 DNA sequence: TGTGCCAGCAGTTACTCCCGTCAGGGTTTCACAGATACGCAGTATTTT.